This T cell receptor (beta chain) was sequenced during a study of CD8 T cells in ankylosing spondylitis (dated by TCRdb to 2017 to 2019). A note on the overall study: To find TCR variants linked to disease, the study profiled T cell receptor beta repertoires in ankylosing spondylitis patients and healthy donors. Peripheral blood was sampled, and synovial fluid was additionally collected from ankylosing spondylitis patients. In total, the full study cohort was made up of about 110 healthy donors and 25 to 30 ankylosing spondylitis patients. The paper's findings and limits, for the study overall: The disease-linked clones were reported as significantly enriched in matched synovial fluid samples from ankylosing spondylitis patients. Some of the motif variants had been reported before in the synovial fluid and blood of reactive arthritis patients, a finding that suggests common disease-initiation mechanisms. A CD8+ phenotype was shown by the disease-linked clones, which were found at relatively low frequencies in peripheral blood. Blood from ankylosing spondylitis patients appeared to be characterized by a TCR beta motif composed of roughly eight highly homologous amino acid variants.

The listed sequencing device is Illumina HiSeq 2500. TCR beta libraries were prepared by quantitative 5'-RACE with molecular barcodes. On the study's bioinformatics: Disease-linked TCR variants were identified with a new computational method built on a probabilistic model of VDJ rearrangement. The raw public data were reprocessed by TCRdb itself: fastp quality trimming at Q25, MiXCR clonotype calling, in-frame beta chains only. Every distinct CDR3 protein forms one entry, paired with its most common genes and DNA. Here the V and J calls rest on TCRdb's processing, not on the authors' analysis. Within this sample are about 420,000 distinct CDR3 sequences, with about a fifth of them counted one time only. Of the sample, about a sixth falls within the top ten clones. Worth noting for this clonotype: Its antigen has not been determined. Base quality data are lacking; no much larger clone is found one base away.

The source is a male donor with ankylosing spondylitis. The source material was blood, either unsorted or a sorted T cell fraction (not recorded which).

The nucleotide sequence is given as TGCGCCAGCAGCTTGGAAGACAGCACAGGGCCCCAGCATTTT. Translated, this is CASSLEDSTGPQHF. Recombination connected TRBV5-1 to TRBJ1-5; a weak D assignment points to TRBD1 (5 bases agree). The V end loses 0 bases and the J end loses 9 bases, and a stretch of 13 bases separates them. From a lookup of the germline V gene, CDR1 and CDR2 are SGHRS and YFSETQ. The CDR3 sequence holds 14 residues, the cysteine and phenylalanine included. Only the CDR3 part of the read is kept: 42 bases, read in frame from the first base.